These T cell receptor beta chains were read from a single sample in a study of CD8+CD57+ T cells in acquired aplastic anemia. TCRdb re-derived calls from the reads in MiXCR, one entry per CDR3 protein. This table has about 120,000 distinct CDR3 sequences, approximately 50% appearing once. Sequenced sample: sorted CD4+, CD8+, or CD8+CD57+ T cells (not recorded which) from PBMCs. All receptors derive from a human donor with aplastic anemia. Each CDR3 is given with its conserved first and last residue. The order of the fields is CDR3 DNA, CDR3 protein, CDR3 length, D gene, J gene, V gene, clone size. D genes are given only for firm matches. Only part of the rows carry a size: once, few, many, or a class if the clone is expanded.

TGTGCCAGCAGTGAATGGGGGCTAGCGGGAGACGAAACCCAGTACTTC | CASSEWGLAGDETQYF | 16 | TRBD2 | TRBJ2-5 | TRBV25-1 | -
TGCGCCAGCACCGAGCCAGGGATCACCGGCGATGAGCAGTTCTTC | CASTEPGITGDEQFF | 15 | - | TRBJ2-1 | TRBV10-1 | -
TGTGCCAGTAGTACCAAGAGCAATCAGCCCCAGCATTTT | CASSTKSNQPQHF | 13 | - | TRBJ1-5 | TRBV19 | -
TGTGCCAGCAGTCTCGTAGGGACTAGCGGGGGGCGGGAGACCCAGTACTTC | CASSLVGTSGGRETQYF | 17 | TRBD2 | TRBJ2-5 | TRBV28 | few
TGCAGCGTTGCTAGGGGTACACAGGCGAACACCGGGGAGCTGTTTTTT | CSVARGTQANTGELFF | 16 | - | TRBJ2-2 | TRBV29-1 | -
TGTGCCACGATCCGAGCGGGGAGAACTGAAGCTTTCTTT | CATIRAGRTEAFF | 13 | - | TRBJ1-1 | TRBV19 | -
TGCAGTGCTAGAGTAGGTAGTCTAGAGGAGCGAAACACAGATACGCAGTATTTT | CSARVGSLEERNTDTQYF | 18 | - | TRBJ2-3 | TRBV20-1 | once
TGCAGTGCCCCGGGGGGACTTACTTACGAGCAGTACTTC | CSAPGGLTYEQYF | 13 | TRBD2 | TRBJ2-7 | TRBV20-1 | few
TGTGCCACCAGCAGAGATCGCGGGACAGGTCGACACGAGCAGTACTTC | CATSRDRGTGRHEQYF | 16 | TRBD1 | TRBJ2-7 | TRBV15 | few
TGTGCCAGCAGCGAGACAGGGTCGAACACCGGGGAGCTGTTTTTT | CASSETGSNTGELFF | 15 | TRBD1 | TRBJ2-2 | TRBV2 | -
TGTGCCATCAGTGACGGTGCCAGCAGTTCCCCGACTTTCTCCTACGAGCAGTACTTC | CAISDGASSSPTFSYEQYF | 19 | - | TRBJ2-7 | TRBV10-3 | -
TGTGCCACCAGTGACCCCGGGACAAGCTATGAGCAGTTCTTC | CATSDPGTSYEQFF | 14 | - | TRBJ2-1 | TRBV24-1 | once
TGCAGCGTGGGGACCAATGCGCAGTTCTTC | CSVGTNAQFF | 10 | - | TRBJ2-1 | TRBV29-1 | few
TGTGCCAGCAGCTTAGCGAACAGGGCTAGCGGTAATTCACCCCTCCACTTT | CASSLANRASGNSPLHF | 17 | - | TRBJ1-6 | TRBV7-8 | few
TGTGCCAGCAGCTTATTTAACGCCGAAGGTTCACCCCCCCACTTT | CASSLFNAEGSPPHF | 15 | - | TRBJ1-6 | TRBV11-2 | -
TGTGCCAGCAGGGTAAGCAATGAGCAGTTCTTC | CASRVSNEQFF | 11 | - | TRBJ2-1 | TRBV7-8 | -
TGTGCCAGCAGCGACACAGGGGGCGATGGCTACACCTTC | CASSDTGGDGYTF | 13 | TRBD1 | TRBJ1-2 | TRBV7-6 | many